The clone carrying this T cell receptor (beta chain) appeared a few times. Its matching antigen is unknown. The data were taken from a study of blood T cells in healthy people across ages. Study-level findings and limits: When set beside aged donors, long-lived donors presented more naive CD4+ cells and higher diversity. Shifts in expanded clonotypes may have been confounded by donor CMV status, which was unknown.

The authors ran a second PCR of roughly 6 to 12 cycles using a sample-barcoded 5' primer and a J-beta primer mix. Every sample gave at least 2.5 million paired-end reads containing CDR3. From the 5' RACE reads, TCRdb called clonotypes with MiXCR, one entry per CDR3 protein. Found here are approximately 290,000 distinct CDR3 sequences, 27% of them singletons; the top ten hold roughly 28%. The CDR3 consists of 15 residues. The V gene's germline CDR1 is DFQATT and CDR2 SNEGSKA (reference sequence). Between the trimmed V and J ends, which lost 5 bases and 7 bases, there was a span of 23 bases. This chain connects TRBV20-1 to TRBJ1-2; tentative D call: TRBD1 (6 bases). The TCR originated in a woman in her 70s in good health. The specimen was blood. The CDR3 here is CSAGKSPDRQCGYTF. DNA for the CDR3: TGCAGTGCTGGAAAGAGTCCGGACAGACAGTGTGGCTACACCTTC.